Included here is one TCR beta chain sequence, with context. Its antigen is not yet known. No quality values exist for individual bases; no much larger clone is one base distant. The sample originates from a study of cytomegalovirus exposure and HLA in healthy donors (dated by TCRdb to 2016 to 2017). For the study in its entirety: According to a later analysis, one platform produced both the roughly 120 validation repertoires and the 720 or so repertoires of the first cohort. The study was designed to test whether signatures of past pathogen exposure could be identified by cataloging public T cell receptors. In addition to the first cohort of around 670 subjects, a separate validation cohort of 120 different subjects was used. To predict cytomegalovirus infection status, the study combined high-throughput TCR immunosequencing, statistical association of individual TCRs with disease status, and machine learning. The paper as a whole reports these results and caveats: In a later analysis, TCRs clustered in the first cohort were found to also tend to co-occur in the 130 or so validation repertoires, with about 94% of cluster scores above 0. Across donors, most TCR sequences were observed very rarely, whereas some public TCRs were present in many individuals. The authors suggested that the approach could potentially be extended to other disease states and immunological phenotypes. In the study, about 150 TCR beta chains were listed as associated with cytomegalovirus. The validation cohort had no HLA typing available for a later analysis, so co-occurrence within that cohort was assessed over all 120 or so repertoires. In both the original and validation cohorts, the classifier was reported to diagnose cytomegalovirus status with high specificity and sensitivity. In vitro tests confirmed that three of the cytomegalovirus-associated TCR beta chains recognize cytomegalovirus antigens.

The CDR3 goes from the cysteine to the phenylalanine over 11 residues. The only DNA kept is the CDR3, 33 bases in frame from the first base. V loses 1 base of germline sequence and J loses 8 bases, and the interval between the two ends is 5 bases. CDR1 and CDR2 (SGHAT, FQNNGV) derive from the germline V gene. The donors were included in the validation cohort of 130 or so subjects, a group kept apart from the approximately 700-subject first cohort. The method behind the library was the immunoSEQ multiplex PCR assay. Processing in the source paper ran as follows. A statistical classification framework was developed to diagnose cytomegalovirus status using the catalog of TCR beta chain sequences. This is the immuneACCESS table as TCRdb keeps it, with only in-frame sequences that have V and J called. A part of the clones is gone; compared with another copy, unresolved V genes explain less than half, and the rest is unexplained. For V, J and clone size, that table is used; D and trimming come from the DNA. The sample includes 200,000 to 300,000 clones, with roughly 87% observed a single time. The ten largest clones add up to 9.5% to 15% of the sample.

The rearrangement combines TRBV11-2 with TRBJ1-1; there is no confident call for the D gene. This sequence originates from a man aged 18-30 years in good health and CMV-seropositive. Sequenced input: PBMCs. The CDR3 amino acid sequence is: CASSLASEAFF. The sequenced DNA: TGTGCCAGCAGCTTAGCCTCCGAAGCTTTCTTT.